This T cell receptor beta chain was found in a study of blood T cell repertoires in COVID-19. Study-wide context: Sites across the United States, Italy and Spain contributed samples from acute and convalescent COVID-19. The cDNA or gDNA used as material had been derived from T cells, B-cell-depleted T cells, or PBMCs.

CDR3 length: 14 amino acids. Between the trimmed V and J ends, which lost 2 bases and 2 bases, there was a span of 9 bases. Germline V gene sequence: CDR1 MNHEY, CDR2 SVGAGI. Per the original methods: Estimates of nucleated cell counts were drawn from the amplification of reference gene primers. Some clones are missing from TCRdb's copy, which holds only in-frame ones; the method was immunoSEQ multiplex PCR. V and J calls and clone size are copied from that table; D and trimming were computed from the DNA. The sample consists of 150,000 to 200,000 clones, about four fifths of them appearing once. Either two negative PCRs, clearance, or symptom resolution qualified Cohort 3 donors as recovered.

The clonotype originates from a middle-aged man who had recovered from COVID-19. The chain combines TRBV6-5 with TRBJ1-1, with D hard to call. Source material: PBMCs or T cells enriched from blood (not recorded which). CDR3 sequence: CASSYGGRNTEAFF. CDR3 DNA: TGTGCCAGCAGTTACGGAGGAAGAAACACTGAAGCTTTCTTT.